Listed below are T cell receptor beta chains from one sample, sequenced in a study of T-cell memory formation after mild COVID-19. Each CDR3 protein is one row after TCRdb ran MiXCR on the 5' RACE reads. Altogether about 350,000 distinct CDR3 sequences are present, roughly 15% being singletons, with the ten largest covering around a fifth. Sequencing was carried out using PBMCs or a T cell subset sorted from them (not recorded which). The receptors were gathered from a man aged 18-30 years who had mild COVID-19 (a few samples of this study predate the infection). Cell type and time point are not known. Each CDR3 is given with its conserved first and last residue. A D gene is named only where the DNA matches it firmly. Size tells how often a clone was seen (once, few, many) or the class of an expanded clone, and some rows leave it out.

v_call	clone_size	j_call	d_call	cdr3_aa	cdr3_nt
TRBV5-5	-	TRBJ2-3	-	CASRSFQVTRTDTQYF	TGTGCCAGCAGGTCCTTCCAGGTCACCCGCACAGATACGCAGTATTTT
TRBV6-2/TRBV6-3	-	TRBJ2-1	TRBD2	CASTKIAGGQGEQFF	TGTGCCAGCACCAAAATAGCGGGGGGGCAAGGCGAGCAGTTCTTC
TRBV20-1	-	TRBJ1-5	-	CSASTGFGSNQPQHF	TGCAGTGCTTCCACAGGGTTTGGGAGCAATCAGCCCCAGCATTTT
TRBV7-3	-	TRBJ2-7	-	CASSPGLTNEQYF	TGTGCCAGCAGCCCGGGACTCACGAACGAGCAGTACTTC
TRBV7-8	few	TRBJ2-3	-	CASSLAGVGDQVTLRWYF	TGTGCCAGCAGCTTAGCGGGAGTGGGGGACCAAGTGACATTACGTTGGTATTTT
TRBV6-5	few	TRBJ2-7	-	CASKVIGASYEQYF	TGTGCCAGTAAGGTTATAGGGGCCTCCTACGAGCAGTACTTC
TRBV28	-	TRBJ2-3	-	CASRGSGTDTQYF	TGTGCCAGCAGGGGTAGCGGCACAGATACGCAGTATTTT
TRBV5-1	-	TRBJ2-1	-	CATTPSHGLYNEQFF	TGCGCCACCACCCCCTCGCACGGACTCTACAATGAGCAGTTCTTC
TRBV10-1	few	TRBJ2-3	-	CASSVGRRSTDTQYF	TGCGCCAGCAGTGTGGGCAGGAGAAGCACAGATACGCAGTATTTT
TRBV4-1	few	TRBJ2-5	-	CASSQIGAPGLKGETQYF	TGCGCCAGCAGCCAAATCGGGGCGCCGGGGCTAAAAGGAGAGACCCAGTACTTC
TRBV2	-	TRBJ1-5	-	CASSVGYNQPQHF	TGTGCCAGCAGTGTTGGCTACAATCAGCCCCAGCATTTT
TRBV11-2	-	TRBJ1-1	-	CASSLSTLSDAFF	TGTGCCAGCAGCTTAAGTACACTCTCCGATGCTTTCTTT
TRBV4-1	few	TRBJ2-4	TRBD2	CASSQGRTSGGKNIQYF	TGCGCCAGCAGCCAAGGCCGGACTAGCGGGGGAAAAAACATTCAGTACTTC
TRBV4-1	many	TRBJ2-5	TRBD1	CASRATGKETQYF	TGCGCCAGCAGGGCGACAGGGAAAGAGACCCAGTACTTC
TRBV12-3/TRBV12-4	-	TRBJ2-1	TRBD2	CASRFQRGLEGEQFF	TGTGCCAGCAGGTTTCAGCGGGGCTTGGAGGGCGAGCAGTTCTTC
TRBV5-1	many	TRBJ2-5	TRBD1	CASSPSGQGIQETQYF	TGCGCCAGCAGCCCGTCGGGACAGGGAATCCAAGAGACCCAGTACTTC
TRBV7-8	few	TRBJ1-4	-	CASSLANRDNEKLFF	TGTGCCAGCAGCTTAGCAAACAGGGATAATGAAAAACTGTTTTTT
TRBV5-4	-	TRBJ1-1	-	CASSFGWMNTEAFF	TGTGCCAGCAGCTTCGGGTGGATGAACACTGAAGCTTTCTTT
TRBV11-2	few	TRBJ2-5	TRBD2	CASSFGTSGETQYF	TGTGCCAGCAGCTTTGGGACTAGCGGAGAGACCCAGTACTTC
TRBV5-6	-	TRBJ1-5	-	CASSLGQNNQPQHF	TGTGCCAGCAGCTTGGGACAGAACAATCAGCCCCAGCATTTT
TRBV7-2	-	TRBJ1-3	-	CASHIRENTIYF	TGTGCCAGCCATATTAGGGAAAACACCATATATTTT
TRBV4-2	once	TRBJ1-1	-	CASSRPGTNTEAFF	TGTGCCAGCAGCCGACCGGGGACGAACACTGAAGCTTTCTTT
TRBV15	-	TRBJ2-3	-	CATSREATSPDTQYF	TGTGCCACCAGCAGAGAAGCCACTAGTCCAGATACGCAGTATTTT
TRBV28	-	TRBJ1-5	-	CASSLKTRNQPQHF	TGTGCCAGCAGTTTGAAGACGCGCAATCAGCCCCAGCATTTT
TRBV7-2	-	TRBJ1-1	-	CASSLVAGARVTEAFF	TGTGCCAGCAGCTTAGTTGCGGGGGCGCGGGTCACTGAAGCTTTCTTT
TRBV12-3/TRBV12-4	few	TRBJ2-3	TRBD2	CASSLELAGGDTQYF	TGTGCCAGCAGTTTAGAACTAGCGGGGGGAGATACGCAGTATTTT
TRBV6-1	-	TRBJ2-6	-	CASRATRSGANVLTF	TGTGCCAGCAGAGCTACTAGGTCTGGGGCCAACGTCCTGACTTTC
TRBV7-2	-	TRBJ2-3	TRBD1	CASSLWRARVGTGADTQYF	TGTGCCAGCAGCTTATGGCGGGCCCGAGTGGGGACAGGGGCAGATACGCAGTATTTT
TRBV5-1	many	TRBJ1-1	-	CASRHYGRGRTEAFF	TGCGCCAGCAGACACTACGGGAGAGGGAGGACTGAAGCTTTCTTT
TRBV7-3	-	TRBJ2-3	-	CASSIGPVTDTQYF	TGTGCCAGCAGTATCGGTCCGGTAACAGATACGCAGTATTTT
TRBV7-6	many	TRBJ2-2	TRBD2	CASSPGTTKTGELFF	TGTGCCAGCAGCCCGGGGACTACCAAAACCGGGGAGCTGTTTTTT
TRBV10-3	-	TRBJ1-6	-	CATSPSERGNSPLHF	TGTGCCACCAGTCCCTCCGAGAGGGGCAATTCACCCCTCCACTTT
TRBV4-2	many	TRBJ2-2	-	CASSQLGRNTGELFF	TGTGCCAGCAGCCAATTGGGGCGGAACACCGGGGAGCTGTTTTTT
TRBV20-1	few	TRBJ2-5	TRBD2	CSAREPRGGQETQYF	TGCAGTGCCCGGGAACCGCGGGGGGGCCAAGAGACCCAGTACTTC
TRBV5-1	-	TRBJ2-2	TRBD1	CASSWTRGSTGELFF	TGCGCCAGCAGCTGGACCAGGGGGTCCACCGGGGAGCTGTTTTTT
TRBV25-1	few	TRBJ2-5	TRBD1	CASSGLVLDRGGRETQYF	TGTGCCAGCAGTGGCCTAGTGCTGGACAGGGGTGGTAGAGAGACCCAGTACTTC
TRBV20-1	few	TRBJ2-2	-	CSCQGTNTGELFF	TGCAGTTGTCAGGGGACTAACACCGGGGAGCTGTTTTTT
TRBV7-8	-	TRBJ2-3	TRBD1	CASSPRDRGLTDTQYF	TGTGCCAGCAGCCCCCGGGACAGGGGTTTGACAGATACGCAGTATTTT
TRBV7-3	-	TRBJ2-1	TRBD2	CASSNGPGGFGQFF	TGTGCCAGCAGCAACGGACCGGGGGGGTTCGGGCAGTTCTTC
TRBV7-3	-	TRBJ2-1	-	CASSLEPFGGEAYNEQFF	TGTGCCAGCAGCCTCGAACCCTTTGGCGGGGAGGCCTACAATGAGCAGTTCTTC
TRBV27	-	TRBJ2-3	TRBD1	CATHRGDTDTQYF	TGTGCCACCCACAGGGGTGACACAGATACGCAGTATTTT